A selection of T cell receptor beta chains follows, all from one sample in a study of blood T cell repertoires in COVID-19. Profiled with immunoSEQ multiplex PCR; TCRdb holds only in-frame clones, not every one. The sample lists 150,000 to 200,000 clones; about 88% were seen once. The specimen sequenced was peripheral blood. The receptors come from a man aged 40-50 years with active or convalescent COVID-19. The CDR3 runs from the conserved cysteine through the conserved F or W. Fields, in order: D gene, clone size, V gene, J gene, CDR3 DNA, CDR3 protein. A D gene is named only where the DNA matches it firmly. Rows give clone size only sometimes, using once, few, many, or a class for an expanded clone.

.,once,TRBV29-1,TRBJ1-2,TGCAGCGTTGATTGGGGGAACAGGGAGTTTTACACCTTC,CSVDWGNREFYTF
.,.,TRBV7-9,TRBJ1-5,TGTGCCAGCAGCACAGGGAAGGATCAGCCCCAGCATTTT,CASSTGKDQPQHF
.,.,TRBV7-2,TRBJ2-7,TGTGCCAGCAGCTCAACAGGCTACGAGCAGTACTTC,CASSSTGYEQYF
TRBD1,few,TRBV28,TRBJ2-1,TGTGCCAGCAGGGGGGGCGGGACAGGGCTCGATGAGCAGTTCTTC,CASRGGGTGLDEQFF
.,.,TRBV5-4,TRBJ2-1,TGTGCCAGCAGTCCGGACAGCTCCAATGAGCAGTTCTTC,CASSPDSSNEQFF
TRBD1,few,TRBV2,TRBJ1-5,TGTGCCAGCAGTTCCCAGACAGGGGTGAATCAGCCCCAGCATTTT,CASSSQTGVNQPQHF
.,.,TRBV6-4,TRBJ1-2,TGTGCCAGCAGTGACTACAGTAACTATGGCTACACCTTC,CASSDYSNYGYTF
.,few,TRBV7-8,TRBJ1-6,TGTGCCAGCAGCTTAGGGCACAGCTCCTATAATTCACCCCTCCACTTT,CASSLGHSSYNSPLHF
.,.,TRBV3-1/TRBV3-2,TRBJ1-2,TGTGCCAGCAGCCAAGGGCGGGATGGCTACACCTTC,CASSQGRDGYTF
TRBD1,.,TRBV23-1,TRBJ2-1,TGCGCCAGCAGTCAATCTGTGACAGGGGTCGATGAGCAGTTCTTC,CASSQSVTGVDEQFF
.,.,TRBV4-1,TRBJ1-2,TGCGCCAGCAGCCCCCAGGGGCTTAACTATGGCTACACCTTC,CASSPQGLNYGYTF
.,.,TRBV2,TRBJ2-5,TGTGCCACCGATTCAGGGGAAGAGACCCAGTACTTC,CATDSGEETQYF
TRBD1,.,TRBV2,TRBJ1-3,TGTGCCAGCCCGGGACAGGGTACTAGCTCTGGAAACACCATATATTTT,CASPGQGTSSGNTIYF
.,.,TRBV7-8,TRBJ2-5,TGTGCCAGCAGCTTAGAACAGGCGTACCAAGAGACCCAGTACTTC,CASSLEQAYQETQYF
.,.,TRBV4-3,TRBJ1-4,TGCGCCAGCAGCCAGCGGGGAACCCTCGGTGAAAAACTGTTTTTT,CASSQRGTLGEKLFF
.,.,TRBV6-2/TRBV6-3,TRBJ1-5,TGTGCCAGCAGTTCCTGGGGCCCCAATCAGCCCCAGCATTTT,CASSSWGPNQPQHF
.,.,TRBV7-3,TRBJ1-5,TGTGCCAGCAGCTTCAGGGTTGCGCCCCAGCATTTT,CASSFRVAPQHF
.,.,TRBV6-5,TRBJ2-2,TGTGCCAGCAGTTACTCGATAGTCGGGGAGCTGTTTTTT,CASSYSIVGELFF
TRBD1,few,TRBV6-5,TRBJ2-2,TGTGCCAGCAGTTACTCGGGCAGGGGGCGGAGCGGGGAGCTGTTTTTT,CASSYSGRGRSGELFF
TRBD1,few,TRBV6-2/TRBV6-3,TRBJ1-5,TGTGCCAGCAGTTATCTCCGACAGGGAAGTAATCAGCCCCAGCATTTT,CASSYLRQGSNQPQHF
TRBD2,.,TRBV4-1,TRBJ2-1,TGCGCCAGCAGCCAAAGGCTAGCGGGGGAAGTATACAATGAGCAGTTCTTC,CASSQRLAGEVYNEQFF
TRBD2,.,TRBV2,TRBJ2-1,TGTGCCAGCACTGAGACGGGGGGGCTCTACAATGAGCAGTTCTTC,CASTETGGLYNEQFF
.,.,TRBV3-1/TRBV3-2,TRBJ1-2,TGTGCCAGCAGCCCTGGAGCATCCCCTAATGGCTACACCTTC,CASSPGASPNGYTF
TRBD1,.,TRBV18,TRBJ1-1,TGTGCCAGCTCGGGGACAGGGGGCAATACTGAAGCTTTCTTT,CASSGTGGNTEAFF
TRBD1,.,TRBV19,TRBJ1-5,TGTGCCAGTAGTATCGTCTCGGGACAGCATAGCAATCAGCCCCAGCATTTT,CASSIVSGQHSNQPQHF
.,.,TRBV7-4,TRBJ2-7,TGTGCCAGCAGCTTACGACAGGTCTACGAGCAGTACTTC,CASSLRQVYEQYF